This passage covers 30 T cell receptor beta chains from one sample sequenced in a study of vaccination effects on CD4 cells after COVID-19. With the ViraFEST assay, the study expanded antigen-specific CD4+ T cells using viral peptide pools, then sequenced them. Following culture for about ten days, CD4+ T cells were isolated. As their vaccination, participants received two doses of either BNT162b2 or mRNA-1273. TCRdb's table, derived via immunoSEQ multiplex PCR, lists solely in-frame clones and lacks some. The sample lists some 14,000 clones, around 72% seen once, with approximately 10% in the top ten. Their recognized antigens are unknown. The sequencing here drew on CD4+ T cells from PBMCs cultured with SARS-CoV-2 spike peptides, taken after COVID-19 vaccination. The source of these receptors is a human donor who received a COVID-19 vaccine.

The V call is TRBV25-1, the J call TRBJ1-1; 8 nucleotides align to TRBD1. This CDR3 is built from 15 residues. Trimming at V came to 7 bases and at J to 0 bases, leaving 7 bases not matched to a gene. Germline V gene sequence: CDR1 MGHDK, CDR2 SYGVNS. CDR3 amino acids: CASTQTGVVNTEAFF. CDR3 DNA: TGTGCCAGCACCCAGACAGGGGTGGTGAACACTGAAGCTTTCTTT.

V and J are TRBV7-2 and TRBJ1-6; 7 bases map to TRBD1. Germline V gives CDR1 SGHTA, CDR2 FQGNSA. The CDR3 spans 16 residues. V gave up 5 bases and J gave up 7 bases; unmatched junction bases: 11. In DNA form, the CDR3 reads TGTGCCAGCAGCAACCGCGGCAGGGGGACGAATTCACCCCTCCACTTT. Translating gives CASSNRGRGTNSPLHF.

This CDR3 is CASSYSRPGELFF. In DNA, the CDR3 is TGTGCCAGCAGTTACTCGAGGCCCGGGGAGCTGTTTTTT. The chain recombines TRBV6-5 with TRBJ2-2; D call uncertain. Trimming took 0 bases from V and 6 from J, leaving 5 bases between them. The CDR3 runs to 13 residues. Germline assignment: CDR1 MNHEY and CDR2 SVGAGI.

The chain has TRBV4-2 and TRBJ2-5, with D tentatively TRBD1 or TRBD2 (5 bases each). The germline CDR1 and CDR2 sequences are LGHNA and YNFKEQ. CDR3 length: 17 amino acids. The V and J ends lost 0 bases and 5 bases respectively, with 19 bases between them. The chain's CDR3 is CASSQDASGRTRETQYF. CDR3 DNA: TGTGCCAGCAGCCAAGACGCTTCGGGGCGGACCCGGGAGACCCAGTACTTC.

This clone has only one observation. This chain joins TRBV27 and TRBJ1-2; no reliable D call. This CDR3 spans 13 amino acids. Trimming left V 4 bases short and J 7 bases short, with 13 bases between. Per the germline V gene, CDR1 is MNHEY and CDR2 is SMNVEV (reference sequence). The CDR3 reads CASSSPGRRGYTF. The CDR3 DNA reads TGTGCCAGCAGTTCCCCAGGACGACGTGGCTACACCTTC.

The J gene is TRBJ1-6, the V gene TRBV6-1; no reliable D call. Germline CDR1 MNHNS, CDR2 SASEGT. The CDR3 extends over 16 amino acids. The V end was cut by 3 bases, the J end by 9 bases, with 18 bases between. The CDR3 DNA sequence: TGTGCCAGCAGTGATAATATCGCCAGCTGGCGTTCACCCCTCCACTTT. Protein: CASSDNIASWRSPLHF.

In this sample, this clone turned up a few times. The chain employs TRBV4-2 and TRBJ1-2; D is unresolved. The CDR3 contains 12 residues. Germline CDR1 LGHNA, CDR2 YNFKEQ. V gave up 3 bases and J gave up 8 bases, with 10 bases separating them. The CDR3 is CASSQTPGGYTF. The CDR3 DNA sequence: TGTGCCAGCAGCCAGACCCCGGGGGGCTACACCTTC.

The chain recombines TRBV18 with TRBJ2-7, with 10 bases identical to TRBD2. This CDR3 is 16 amino acids long. Unmatched junction bases numbered 7, after V lost 3 bases and J lost 2 bases. Germline values: CDR1 KGHSH, CDR2 LQKENI. The CDR3 reads CASSPVQRGGTYEQYF. CDR3 sequence (DNA): TGTGCCAGCTCACCCGTCCAGCGGGGGGGAACCTACGAGCAGTACTTC.

In this sample, this clone turned up a few times. The chain uses TRBV5-1 and TRBJ2-7; 9 nucleotides align to TRBD1. With 9 bases clipped from V and 2 bases from J, the junction kept 9 bases outside the gene matches. The germline gives CDR1 SGHRS, CDR2 YFSETQ. This CDR3 comprises 14 residues. Written as DNA, the CDR3 is TGCGCCACCGCGGAGGGGACAGGGCCCTACGAGCAGTACTTC. Its protein product is CATAEGTGPYEQYF.

V gene TRBV19 combines with J gene TRBJ1-5; D is ambiguous. V lost 0 bases and J 7 bases, leaving 13 bases between the germline ends. The CDR3 runs 15 residues. Germline CDR1 reads LNHDA; CDR2 reads SQIVND (reference sequence). The CDR3 sequence is CASSIERGTGQPQHF. DNA of the CDR3: TGTGCCAGTAGTATAGAGCGGGGTACGGGCCAGCCCCAGCATTTT.

This chain uses TRBV30 with TRBJ2-5, with TRBD1 as a possible D gene (5 bases). The CDR3 loop spans 13 amino acids. Trimming took off 3 bases at V and 3 bases at J, with 11 bases between the two ends. CDR1 and CDR2 from the germline V gene are GTSNPN and SVGIG (reference sequence). The chain's CDR3 is CAWSRAGKETQYF. The CDR3 DNA sequence: TGTGCCTGGAGCCGGGCAGGGAAAGAGACCCAGTACTTC.

This chain connects TRBV7-9 to TRBJ2-5; 7 positions agree with TRBD2. V trimming: 3 bases; J trimming: 1 base; junction bases outside the gene matches: 5. The CDR3 extends over 15 amino acids. Germline values: CDR1 SEHNR, CDR2 FQNEAQ (reference sequence). CDR3 nucleotides: TGTGCCAGCAGCTTTTCCCTAGCGGCCCAAGAGACCCAGTACTTC. It is translated as CASSFSLAAQETQYF.

The chain employs TRBV28 and TRBJ1-1; D gene ambiguous. The V end was cut by 7 bases, the J end by 4 bases, with 13 bases between. This CDR3 has 13 residues. Germline CDR1 is MDHEN and CDR2 is SYDVKM. CDR3 DNA sequence: TGTGCCAGCATCAACCGCTGGCCCACTGAAGCTTTCTTT. This sequence encodes CASINRWPTEAFF.

This clone was detected a few times. The chain joins TRBV18 to TRBJ1-2; D is unresolved. The V end was cut by 3 bases, the J end by 6 bases, with 14 bases between. Germline values: CDR1 KGHSH, CDR2 LQKENI. This CDR3 spans 14 amino acids. CDR3 protein: CASSPAKGLHGYTF. In nucleotides, the CDR3 is TGTGCCAGCTCACCGGCAAAGGGTTTACATGGCTACACCTTC.

This chain uses TRBV5-1 with TRBJ1-3; D gene ambiguous. Germline V gene sequence: CDR1 SGHRS, CDR2 YFSETQ. The CDR3 spans 14 residues. The V end lost 2 bases, the J end lost 0 bases, and 6 bases lay between the germline ends. The CDR3 loop is CASSLEDSGNTIYF. The CDR3 nucleotides read TGCGCCAGCAGCTTAGAGGACTCTGGAAACACCATATATTTT.

The V and J genes are TRBV5-4 and TRBJ2-3, with 12 bases fitting TRBD2. The germline gives CDR1 SGHNT, CDR2 YYREEE (reference sequence). V shed 0 bases and J 7 bases; nucleotides not matched to a gene: 9. The CDR3 covers 17 residues. The CDR3 DNA sequence: TGTGCCAGCAGCTTGGGTGGTCCTAGCGGGGGGGCAAATACGCAGTATTTT. It translates to CASSLGGPSGGANTQYF. The full variable domain, rest sourced from reference TRBV5-4 and TRBJ2-3, is ETGVTQSPTHLIKTRGQQVTLRCSSQSGHNTVSWYQQALGQGPQFIFQYYREEENGRGNFPPRFSGLQFPNYSSELNVNALELDDSALYLCASSLGGPSGGANTQYFGPGTRLTVL.

The chain recombines TRBV7-2 with TRBJ1-1, with 7 bases that match TRBD1. With V trimmed by 4 bases and J by 1 base, 3 bases remained unmatched. Germline-derived CDR1 and CDR2 are SGHTA and FQGNSA. There are 14 residues in the CDR3. CDR3 sequence (DNA): TGTGCCAGCAGCTGGGGGGACAGGAACACTGAAGCTTTCTTT. Its translation: CASSWGDRNTEAFF.

V is TRBV29-1 and J is TRBJ1-1; 9 bases map to TRBD1. Trimming removed 7 bases from V and 3 bases from J; junction bases left unmatched: 9. CDR1 is SQVTM, CDR2 ANQGSEA, per germline. This CDR3 region has 14 residues. CDR3 loop: CSASRGQGDTEAFF. CDR3 DNA: TGCAGCGCATCGAGGGGACAGGGTGACACTGAAGCTTTCTTT.

This clone was detected only once. The chain combines TRBV6-5 with TRBJ2-2, with 7 positions matching TRBD2. The CDR3 length is 15 residues. CDR1 MNHEY and CDR2 SVGAGI come from the germline V gene. Trimming took 2 bases from V and 1 from J; bases not matched to a gene: 1. CDR3 region: CASSYTSENTGELFF. CDR3 bases: TGTGCCAGCAGTTACACTAGCGAGAACACCGGGGAGCTGTTTTTT.

The chain combines TRBV4-1 with TRBJ1-1, with TRBD1 matching 7 bases. This CDR3 is 14 amino acids long. Germline V gives CDR1 MGHRA, CDR2 YSYEKL. V dropped 0 bases and J dropped 6; count of bases not matched to a gene: 4. CDR3 DNA: TGCGCCAGCAGCCAAGAAAGGGGGCGGTCTGAAGCTTTCTTT. Translating it yields CASSQERGRSEAFF.

This clone showed up just once. The V gene is TRBV7-9, the J gene TRBJ2-7, with TRBD2 matching 7 bases. CDR1 is SEHNR and CDR2 is FQNEAQ in the germline V gene (reference sequence). Germline trimming cut 4 bases from V and 0 bases from J; bases unmatched to any gene: 3. The CDR3 is made up of 14 amino acids. This CDR3 reads CASSYSGPSYEQYF. CDR3 DNA: TGTGCCAGCAGCTATAGCGGGCCCTCCTACGAGCAGTACTTC.

The rearrangement uses TRBV12-3 or TRBV12-4 and TRBJ1-1; no clear D gene. The CDR3 covers 13 residues. Trimming left V 2 bases short and J 0 bases short, with 4 bases between. The CDR3 DNA reads TGTGCCAGCAGTTTAACATTGAACACTGAAGCTTTCTTT. Protein sequence: CASSLTLNTEAFF.

The chain employs TRBV19 and TRBJ2-1; D is possibly TRBD1 (5 bases). CDR3 size: 12 residues. V was cut by 5 bases and J by 6 bases, with 8 bases left in between. CDR1 is LNHDA, CDR2 SQIVND, per germline (reference sequence). In nucleotides, the CDR3 is TGTGCCAGTAGTCGACAGAGCAATGAGCAGTTCTTC. It specifies CASSRQSNEQFF.

V is TRBV25-1 and J is TRBJ1-1; no firm D call. The CDR3 runs 12 residues. The germline V and J ends were trimmed by 5 bases and 0 bases, with 4 bases remaining between them. Germline values: CDR1 MGHDK, CDR2 SYGVNS. CDR3 protein: CASSKMNTEAFF. CDR3 nucleotides: TGTGCCAGCAGTAAAATGAACACTGAAGCTTTCTTT.

The chain employs TRBV18 and TRBJ1-1, with D maybe TRBD1 (5 bases). The CDR3 has 13 amino acids. Trimming pared 3 bases from V and 2 bases from J, leaving 7 bases between. CDR1 KGHSH and CDR2 LQKENI come from the germline V gene. CDR3 DNA: TGTGCCAGCTCACCTACAGGTAACACTGAAGCTTTCTTT. Translated: CASSPTGNTEAFF.

The J gene is TRBJ2-5, the V gene TRBV5-4; TRBD2 agrees at 8 bases. Germline trimming cut 3 bases from V and 2 bases from J; bases unmatched to any gene: 3. Germline assignment: CDR1 SGHNT and CDR2 YYREEE (reference sequence). The CDR3 length is 14 residues. In DNA form, the CDR3 reads TGTGCCAGCAGCTCCGGGACTAGGCAAGAGACCCAGTACTTC. This sequence encodes CASSSGTRQETQYF.

The V call is TRBV27, the J call TRBJ2-7; 7 nucleotides line up with TRBD1. V lost 5 bases to trimming and J lost 3 bases; unmatched junction nucleotides: 10. The CDR3 spans 15 residues. From germline, CDR1 is MNHEY and CDR2 SMNVEV (reference sequence). The CDR3 spells CASSPQGDPYYEQYF. The CDR3 region has the DNA TGTGCCAGCAGTCCTCAGGGGGATCCATACTACGAGCAGTACTTC.

V is TRBV19 and J is TRBJ2-3; D possibly matches TRBD1 or TRBD2 (5 bases each). Germline assignment: CDR1 LNHDA and CDR2 SQIVND (reference sequence). The CDR3 is 15 amino acids. Trimming took off 3 bases at V and 1 base at J, with 11 bases between the two ends. The CDR3 region has the DNA TGTGCCAGTAGTATCCGAGGGGCCGGCACAGATACGCAGTATTTT. This sequence encodes CASSIRGAGTDTQYF.

A single count supports this clone. This chain connects TRBV28 to TRBJ1-5; no firm D call. The V and J ends lost 3 bases and 6 bases respectively, with 15 bases between them. Germline V gene lookup returns CDR1 MDHEN and CDR2 SYDVKM. The length of the CDR3 is 15 residues. The CDR3 reads CASSFLEGGGQPQHF. The CDR3 DNA is TGTGCCAGCAGTTTCCTGGAGGGAGGTGGTCAGCCCCAGCATTTT.

This rearrangement joins TRBV28 to TRBJ2-7; 7 bases agree with TRBD1. Germline CDR1 MDHEN, CDR2 SYDVKM. V was clipped by 7 bases and J by 4 bases; unmatched bases: 10. The CDR3 is made up of 14 amino acids. The CDR3 region has the DNA TGTGCCAGCATGACGACAGGGCCTAATTACGAGCAGTACTTC. Its protein product is CASMTTGPNYEQYF.